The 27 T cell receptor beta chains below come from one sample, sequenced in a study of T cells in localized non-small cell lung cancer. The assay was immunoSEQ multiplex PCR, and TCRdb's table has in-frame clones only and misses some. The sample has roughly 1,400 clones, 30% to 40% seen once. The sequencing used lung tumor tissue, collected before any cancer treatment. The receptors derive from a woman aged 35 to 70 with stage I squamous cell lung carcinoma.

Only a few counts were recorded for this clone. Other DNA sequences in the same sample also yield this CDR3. The CDR3 here is CASSPEGNTIYF. CDR3 in DNA: TGTGCCAGCTCACCAGAGGGAAACACCATATATTTT. This sequence joins TRBV18 and TRBJ1-3, with D unclear. V was cut by 2 bases and J by 4 bases, with 3 bases left in between. Germline V gives CDR1 KGHSH, CDR2 LQKENI. CDR3 length equals 12 residues.

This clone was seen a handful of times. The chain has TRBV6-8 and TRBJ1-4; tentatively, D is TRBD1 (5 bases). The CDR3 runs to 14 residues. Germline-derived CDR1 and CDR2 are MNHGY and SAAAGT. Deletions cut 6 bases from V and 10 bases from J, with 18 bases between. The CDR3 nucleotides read TGTGCCAGCAGGGGCGGGGGAACCGAGGGAAAACTGTTTTTT. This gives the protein CASRGGGTEGKLFF.

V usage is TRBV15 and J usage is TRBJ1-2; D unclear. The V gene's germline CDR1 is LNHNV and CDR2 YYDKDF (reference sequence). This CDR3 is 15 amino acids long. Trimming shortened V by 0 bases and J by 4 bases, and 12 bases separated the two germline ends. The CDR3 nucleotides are TGTGCCACCAGCAGAGATCTCACGGGCGTCTATGGCTACACCTTC. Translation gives CATSRDLTGVYGYTF. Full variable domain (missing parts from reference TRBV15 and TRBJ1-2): DAMVIQNPRYQVTQFGKPVTLSCSQTLNHNVMYWYQQKSSQAPKLLFHYYDKDFNNEADTPDNFQSRRPNTSFCFLDIRSPGLGDTAMYLCATSRDLTGVYGYTFGSGTRLTVV.

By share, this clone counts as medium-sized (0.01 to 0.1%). As DNA, the CDR3 is TGTGCCAGCAGCTTGCCCAGGACAGGGGACGGCTACACCTTC. It translates to CASSLPRTGDGYTF. This sequence joins TRBV11-3 and TRBJ1-2, with 9 nucleotides matching TRBD1. J lost 8 bases, V lost 3 bases, and 7 bases had no gene match. This CDR3 has 14 residues. CDR1 SGHNT and CDR2 YENEEA come from the germline V gene.

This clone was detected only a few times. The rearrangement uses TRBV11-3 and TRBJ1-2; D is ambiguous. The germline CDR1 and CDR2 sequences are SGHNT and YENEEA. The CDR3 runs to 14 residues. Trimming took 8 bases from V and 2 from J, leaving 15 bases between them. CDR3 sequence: CASQFTGLNYGYTF. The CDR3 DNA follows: TGTGCCAGCCAATTCACCGGGTTAAACTATGGCTACACCTTC.

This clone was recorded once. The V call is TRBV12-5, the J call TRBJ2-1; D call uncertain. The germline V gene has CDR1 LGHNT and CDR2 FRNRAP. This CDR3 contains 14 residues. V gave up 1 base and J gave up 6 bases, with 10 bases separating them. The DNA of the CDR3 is TGTGCTAGTGGTTTGGCCTCTCAGATCAATGAGCAGTTCTTC. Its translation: CASGLASQINEQFF.

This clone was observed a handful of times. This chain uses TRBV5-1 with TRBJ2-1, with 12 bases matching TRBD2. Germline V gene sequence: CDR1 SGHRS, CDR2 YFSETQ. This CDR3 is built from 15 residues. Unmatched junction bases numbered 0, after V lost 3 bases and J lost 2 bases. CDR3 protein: CASSSSGGAYNEQFF. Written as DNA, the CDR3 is TGCGCCAGCAGCTCTAGCGGGGGGGCCTACAATGAGCAGTTCTTC.

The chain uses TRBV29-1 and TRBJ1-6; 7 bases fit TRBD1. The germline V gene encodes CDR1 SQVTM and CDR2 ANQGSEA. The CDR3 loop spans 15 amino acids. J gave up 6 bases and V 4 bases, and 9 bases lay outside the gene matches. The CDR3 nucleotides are TGCAGCGTTGGTGGGAAGCAGGGGGTTAATTCACCCCTCCACTTT. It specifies CSVGGKQGVNSPLHF.

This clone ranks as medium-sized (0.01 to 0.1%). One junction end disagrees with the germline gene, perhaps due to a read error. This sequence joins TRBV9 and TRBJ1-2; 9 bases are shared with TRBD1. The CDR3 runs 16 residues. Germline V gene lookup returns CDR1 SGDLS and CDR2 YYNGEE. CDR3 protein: CASSVGWDRVLYGYTF. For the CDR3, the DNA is TGTGCCAGCAGCGTAGGTTGGGACAGGGTACTCTATGGCTACACYTTC.

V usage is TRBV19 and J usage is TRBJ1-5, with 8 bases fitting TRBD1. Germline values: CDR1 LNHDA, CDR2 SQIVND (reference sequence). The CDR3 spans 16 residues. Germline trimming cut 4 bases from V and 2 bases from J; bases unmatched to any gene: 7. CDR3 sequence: CASSTSGGAGNQPQHF. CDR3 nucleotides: TGTGCCAGTAGTACCTCAGGGGGCGCGGGCAATCAGCCCCAGCATTTT.

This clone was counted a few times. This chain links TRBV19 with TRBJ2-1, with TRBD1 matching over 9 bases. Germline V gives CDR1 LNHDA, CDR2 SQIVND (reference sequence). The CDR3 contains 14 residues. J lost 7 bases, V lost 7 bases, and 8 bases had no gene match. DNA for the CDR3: TGTGCCAGTACCGGGACAGGGCGTAGGAATGAGCAGTTCTTC. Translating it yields CASTGTGRRNEQFF.

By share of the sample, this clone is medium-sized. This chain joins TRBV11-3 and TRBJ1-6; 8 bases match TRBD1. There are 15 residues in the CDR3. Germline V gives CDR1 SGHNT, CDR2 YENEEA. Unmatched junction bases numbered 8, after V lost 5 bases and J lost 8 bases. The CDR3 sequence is CASSLEDRADSPLHF. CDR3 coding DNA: TGTGCCAGCAGCCTCGAGGACAGGGCGGATTCACCCCTCCACTTT. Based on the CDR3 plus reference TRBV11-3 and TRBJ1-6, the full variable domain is EAGVVQSPRYKIIEKKQPVAFWCNPISGHNTLYWYLQNLGQGPELLIRYENEEAVDDSQLPKDRFSAERLKGVDSTLKIQPAELGDSAVYLCASSLEDRADSPLHFGNGTRLTVT.

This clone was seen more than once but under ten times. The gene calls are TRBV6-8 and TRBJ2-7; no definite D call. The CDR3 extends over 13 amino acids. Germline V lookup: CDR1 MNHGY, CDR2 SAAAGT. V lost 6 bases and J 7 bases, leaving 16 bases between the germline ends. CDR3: CASSNGLLGEQYF. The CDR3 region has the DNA TGTGCCAGCAGCAACGGTCTGTTAGGAGAGCAGTACTTC.

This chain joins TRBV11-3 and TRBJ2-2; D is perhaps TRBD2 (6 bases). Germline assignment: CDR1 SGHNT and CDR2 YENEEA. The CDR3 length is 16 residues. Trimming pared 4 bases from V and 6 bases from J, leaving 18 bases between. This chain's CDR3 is CASSSGTSRGPGELFF. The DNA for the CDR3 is TGTGCCAGCAGCTCTGGGACTTCTAGAGGGCCCGGGGAGCTGTTTTTT.

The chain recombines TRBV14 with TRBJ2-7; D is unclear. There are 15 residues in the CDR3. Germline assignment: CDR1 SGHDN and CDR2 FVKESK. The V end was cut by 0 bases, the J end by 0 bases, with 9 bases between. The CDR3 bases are TGTGCCAGCAGCCAAGATAGGTACAGCTCCTACGAGCAGTACTTC. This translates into CASSQDRYSSYEQYF.

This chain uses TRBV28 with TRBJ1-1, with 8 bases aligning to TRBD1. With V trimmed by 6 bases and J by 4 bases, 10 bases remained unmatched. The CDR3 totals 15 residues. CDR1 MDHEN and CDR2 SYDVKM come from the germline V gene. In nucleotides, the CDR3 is TGTGCCAGCAGCCCAAACCCGGACAGGGCCACTGAAGCTTTCTTT. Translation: CASSPNPDRATEAFF.

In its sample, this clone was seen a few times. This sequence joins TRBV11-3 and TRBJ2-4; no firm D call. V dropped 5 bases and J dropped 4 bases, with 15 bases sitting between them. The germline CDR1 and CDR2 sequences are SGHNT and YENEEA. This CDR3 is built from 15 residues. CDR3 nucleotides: TGTGCCAGCAGCGCCTATCGACCCGGGAAAAACATTCAGTACTTC. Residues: CASSAYRPGKNIQYF.

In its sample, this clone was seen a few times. The CDR3 loop is CAWSVRGLALAKNIQYF. The CDR3 DNA reads TGTGCCTGGAGTGTACGAGGACTAGCCTTAGCCAAAAACATTCAGTACTTC. V is TRBV30 and J is TRBJ2-4; 8 bases map to TRBD2. The germline V gene has CDR1 GTSNPN and CDR2 SVGIG (reference sequence). CDR3 length: 17 amino acids. V was pared by 0 bases and J by 0 bases, with 7 bases of the junction left unmatched.

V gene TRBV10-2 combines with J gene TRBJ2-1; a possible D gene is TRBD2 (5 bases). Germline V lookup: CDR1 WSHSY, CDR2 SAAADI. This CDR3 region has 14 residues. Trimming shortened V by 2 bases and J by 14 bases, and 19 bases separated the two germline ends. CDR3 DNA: TGCGCCAGCAGTGAGGGGAGCCCAAGCGGCATCAAGTTCTTC. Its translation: CASSEGSPSGIKFF.

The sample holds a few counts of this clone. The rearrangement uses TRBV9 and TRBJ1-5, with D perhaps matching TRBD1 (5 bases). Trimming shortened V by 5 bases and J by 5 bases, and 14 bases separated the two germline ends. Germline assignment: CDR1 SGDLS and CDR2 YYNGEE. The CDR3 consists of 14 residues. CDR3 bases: TGTGCCAGCAGTGAGTGGGGGTCGGATCAGCCCCAGCATTTT. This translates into CASSEWGSDQPQHF.

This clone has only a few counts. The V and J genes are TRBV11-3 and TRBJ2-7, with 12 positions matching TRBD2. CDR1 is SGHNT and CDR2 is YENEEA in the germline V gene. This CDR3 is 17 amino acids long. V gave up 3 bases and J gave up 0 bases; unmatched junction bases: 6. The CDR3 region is CASSLPSGGAGSYEQYF. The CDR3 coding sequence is TGTGCCAGCAGCTTGCCTAGCGGGGGGGCCGGCTCCTACGAGCAGTACTTC.

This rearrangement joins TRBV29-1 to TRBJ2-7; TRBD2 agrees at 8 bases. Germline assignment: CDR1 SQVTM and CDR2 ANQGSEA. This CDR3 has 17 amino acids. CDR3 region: CNGFLAEGGGTQYEQYF. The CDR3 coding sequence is TGCAACGGATTTCTAGCTGAGGGCGGGGGGACGCAGTACGAGCAGTACTTC.

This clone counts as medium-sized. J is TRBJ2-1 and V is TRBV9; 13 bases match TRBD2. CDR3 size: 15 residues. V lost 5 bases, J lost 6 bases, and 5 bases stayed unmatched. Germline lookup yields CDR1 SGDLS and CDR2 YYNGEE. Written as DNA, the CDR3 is TGTGCCAGCAGTGGGGGACTAGCGGGGATCAATGAGCAGTTCTTC. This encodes CASSGGLAGINEQFF. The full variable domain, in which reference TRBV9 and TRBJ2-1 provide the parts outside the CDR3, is DSGVTQTPKHLITATGQRVTLRCSPRSGDLSVYWYQQSLDQGLQFLIQYYNGEERAKGNILERFSAQQFPDLHSELNLSSLELGDSALYFCASSGGLAGINEQFFGPGTRLTVL.

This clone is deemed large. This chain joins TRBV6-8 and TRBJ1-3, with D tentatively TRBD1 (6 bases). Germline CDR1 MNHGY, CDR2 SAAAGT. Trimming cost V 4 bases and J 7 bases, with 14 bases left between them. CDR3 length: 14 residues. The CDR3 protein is CASSLSRGSNTIYF. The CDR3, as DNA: TGTGCCAGCAGTTTATCCAGGGGCTCCAACACCATATATTTT.

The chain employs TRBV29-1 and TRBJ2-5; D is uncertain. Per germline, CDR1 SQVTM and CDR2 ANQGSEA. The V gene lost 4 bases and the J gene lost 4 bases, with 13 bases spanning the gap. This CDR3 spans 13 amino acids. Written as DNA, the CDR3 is TGCAGCGTTGGGCTCCTTCGCGGAGAGACCCAGTACTTC. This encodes CSVGLLRGETQYF.

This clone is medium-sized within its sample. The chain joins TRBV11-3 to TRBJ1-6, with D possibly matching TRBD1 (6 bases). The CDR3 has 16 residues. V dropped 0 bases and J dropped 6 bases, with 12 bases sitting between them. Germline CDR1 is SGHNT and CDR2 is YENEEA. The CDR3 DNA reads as TGTGCCAGCAGCTTAGACAGGGGCAGCGGTAATTCACCCCTCCACTTT. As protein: CASSLDRGSGNSPLHF. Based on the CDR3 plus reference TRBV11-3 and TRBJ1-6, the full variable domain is EAGVVQSPRYKIIEKKQPVAFWCNPISGHNTLYWYLQNLGQGPELLIRYENEEAVDDSQLPKDRFSAERLKGVDSTLKIQPAELGDSAVYLCASSLDRGSGNSPLHFGNGTRLTVT.

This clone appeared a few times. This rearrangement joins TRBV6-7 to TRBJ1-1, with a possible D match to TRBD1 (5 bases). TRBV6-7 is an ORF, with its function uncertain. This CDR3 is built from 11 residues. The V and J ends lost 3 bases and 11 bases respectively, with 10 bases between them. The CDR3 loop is CASSYLGAAFF. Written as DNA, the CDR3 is TGTGCCAGCAGTTATCTCGGGGCGGCTTTCTTT.